These 30 T cell receptor beta chains were all obtained from the same sample, sequenced in a study of blood T cell repertoires in COVID-19. Here immunoSEQ multiplex PCR was the method, and the copy in TCRdb shows in-frame clones only, minus some. The table has around 10,000 clones, around 87% seen once. Sequencing was performed on peripheral blood. The source of these receptors is a human donor in a cohort sampled during active COVID-19.

This chain uses TRBV2 with TRBJ1-2; 9 bases fit TRBD1. The CDR3 is made up of 12 amino acids. Germline CDR1 SNHLY, CDR2 FYNNEI. V was clipped by 5 bases and J by 6 bases; unmatched bases: 1. The CDR3 reads CASSRQGDGYTF. For the CDR3, the DNA is TGTGCCAGCAGTCGACAGGGGGATGGCTACACCTTC.

The genes are TRBV6-6 and TRBJ2-7, with 7 bases identical to TRBD2. J lost 6 bases, V lost 5 bases, and 37 bases had no gene match. The CDR3 totals 23 residues. Germline-derived CDR1 and CDR2 are MNHNY and SVGAGI (reference sequence). The CDR3 loop reads CASSRPREKTPGLRSGAIGEQYF. Here the CDR3 DNA reads TGTGCCAGCAGTCGCCCCAGGGAAAAGACGCCCGGGCTCCGAAGCGGGGCAATCGGCGAGCAGTACTTC.

The rearrangement uses TRBV6-5 and TRBJ1-5, with TRBD1 identical over 11 bases. The CDR3 is made up of 15 amino acids. V shed 10 bases, J shed 6 bases, and the junction held 11 bases outside the gene matches. Germline-derived CDR1 and CDR2 are MNHEY and SVGAGI. CDR3 nucleotide sequence: TGTGCCACTTCTCTCCGGGACAGGGGGTTTCAGCCCCAGCATTTT. Translation gives CATSLRDRGFQPQHF.

J is TRBJ2-7 and V is TRBV14, with TRBD2 identical over 11 bases. Trimming took 4 bases from V and 4 from J; bases not matched to a gene: 6. Germline CDR1 reads SGHDN; CDR2 reads FVKESK. The CDR3 totals 15 residues. Here the CDR3 reads CASSRHTSGGYEQYF. As DNA, the CDR3 is TGTGCCAGCAGCCGACATACTAGCGGGGGATACGAGCAGTACTTC.

J is TRBJ1-2 and V is TRBV5-1, with D perhaps TRBD1 (6 bases). V lost 4 bases and J 4 bases, leaving 11 bases between the germline ends. The CDR3 runs to 13 residues. Germline V gene lookup returns CDR1 SGHRS and CDR2 YFSETQ. The CDR3 is CASSQGSGYGYTF. In DNA form, the CDR3 reads TGCGCCAGCAGCCAGGGGTCTGGCTATGGCTACACCTTC.

The chain recombines TRBV18 with TRBJ2-1; 13 bases are a match to TRBD2. Germline CDR1 KGHSH, CDR2 LQKENI. V was clipped by 6 bases and J by 9 bases; unmatched bases: 5. This CDR3 is built from 14 residues. CDR3 in amino acids: CASSGTSGDGEQFF. DNA of the CDR3: TGTGCCAGCTCCGGGACTAGCGGGGACGGTGAGCAGTTCTTC.

The chain has TRBV19 and TRBJ1-5; D not certain. The germline V gene has CDR1 LNHDA and CDR2 SQIVND (reference sequence). This CDR3 has 12 amino acids. Trimming stripped 1 base from V and 5 bases from J, with 3 bases between. The CDR3 sequence is CASSIADQPQHF. The CDR3 DNA reads TGTGCCAGTAGTATAGCGGATCAGCCCCAGCATTTT.

The chain couples TRBV28 to TRBJ1-1, with 11 bases lining up with TRBD1. Looked up from germline, CDR1 is MDHEN and CDR2 is SYDVKM. The CDR3 sequence is 14 residues long. V trimming: 6 bases; J trimming: 4 bases; junction bases outside the gene matches: 4. CDR3 DNA sequence: TGTGCCAGCAGCCTGGGACAGGGGGGCACTGAAGCTTTCTTT. It encodes CASSLGQGGTEAFF.

This clone was observed a few times. The chain combines TRBV3-1 (or the pseudogene TRBV3-2) with TRBJ2-5; a weak D match, TRBD2 (6 bases). Germline V gene lookup returns CDR1 LGHDT and CDR2 YNNKEL (reference sequence). This CDR3 is built from 15 residues. V was cut by 4 bases and J by 5 bases, with 17 bases left in between. The CDR3 is CASSPFLGAGETQYF. The CDR3 DNA follows: TGTGCCAGCAGCCCATTTCTGGGCGCGGGGGAGACCCAGTACTTC.

J is TRBJ2-7 and V is TRBV7-2; 8 positions match TRBD1. The CDR3 consists of 13 residues. Germline-derived CDR1 and CDR2 are SGHTA and FQGNSA. Germline trimming cut 6 bases from V and 2 bases from J; bases unmatched to any gene: 3. The CDR3 DNA reads as TGTGCCAGCAGACAGGGGGTGGCCTACGAGCAGTACTTC. Translating it yields CASRQGVAYEQYF.

V and J are TRBV7-8 and TRBJ2-7; 10 bases map to TRBD2. CDR3 length equals 16 residues. The germline CDR1 and CDR2 sequences are SGHVS and FQNEAQ. Losses at the gene ends were 4 bases for V and 6 bases for J; bases not matched to a gene: 12. In nucleotides, the CDR3 is TGTGCCAGCAGCTCCAGACTAGCGGGTTGGGCAACCGAGCAGTACTTC. It translates to CASSSRLAGWATEQYF.

With respect to this clone: The germline gene is not matched at one end of the junction; a read error may be the cause. Here the CDR3 DNA reads TGTGCTAGCAGCTTAGTTTGGCGGGGGGGCCCCAATGAGCAGTTCTTC. Its translation: CASSLVWRGGPNEQFF. The V call is TRBV7-7, the J call TRBJ2-1; 9 bases align to TRBD2. The CDR3 covers 16 residues. CDR1 SSHAT and CDR2 FNYEAQ come from the germline V gene (reference sequence).

The gene calls are TRBV6-5 and TRBJ2-1; TRBD2 is a possible D gene (6 bases). CDR1 and CDR2 (germline): MNHEY, SVGAGI. The CDR3 has 15 residues. V shed 6 bases and J shed 8 bases, with 20 bases lying between them. The CDR3 DNA sequence: TGTGCCAGCAGAATCGGACTAACACGCACCCATGAGCAGTTCTTC. It specifies CASRIGLTRTHEQFF.

This sequence joins TRBV2 and TRBJ1-5; D remains ambiguous. Looked up from germline, CDR1 is SNHLY and CDR2 is FYNNEI. This CDR3 contains 14 residues. Trimming took off 5 bases at V and 6 bases at J, with 14 bases between the two ends. The CDR3 loop reads CASSPVEAAQPQHF. CDR3 nucleotide sequence: TGTGCCAGCAGTCCGGTGGAGGCTGCTCAGCCCCAGCATTTT.

This clone was recorded once. The chain joins TRBV11-3 to TRBJ1-2; 11 nucleotides agree with TRBD1. The CDR3 covers 14 residues. Trimming removed 5 bases from V and 4 bases from J; junction bases left unmatched: 3. CDR1 SGHNT and CDR2 YENEEA come from the germline V gene. The CDR3 nucleotides read TGTGCCAGCAGCCCCGGGACAGGGGGCTATGGCTACACCTTC. It encodes CASSPGTGGYGYTF.

The chain joins TRBV19 to TRBJ2-1; D may be TRBD1 (7 bases). Per the germline V gene, CDR1 is LNHDA and CDR2 is SQIVND (reference sequence). Trimming stripped 5 bases from V and 3 bases from J, with 11 bases between. There are 14 residues in the CDR3. The CDR3 coding sequence is TGTGCCAGTAGTGCGGGACAGAACTACAATGAGCAGTTCTTC. Amino acids: CASSAGQNYNEQFF.

The V and J genes are TRBV6-6 and TRBJ1-4; D might be TRBD1 (6 bases). Trimming removed 5 bases at V and 7 bases at J, with 14 bases between. Germline CDR1 and CDR2: MNHNY and SVGAGI (reference sequence). The CDR3 consists of 14 residues. The CDR3 DNA follows: TGTGCCAGCAGTCCCAGGGGTGGCGCTGAAAAACTGTTTTTT. This codes for CASSPRGGAEKLFF.

CDR3 nucleotide sequence: TGTGCCAGTGAGTCTACCGGAGAGACCCAGTACTTC. It yields the protein CASESTGETQYF. The chain uses TRBV19 and TRBJ2-5; D remains unclear. The V gene lost 8 bases and the J gene lost 4 bases, with 11 bases spanning the gap. Germline CDR1 and CDR2: LNHDA and SQIVND (reference sequence). This CDR3 is 12 amino acids long.

This chain connects TRBV5-1 to TRBJ1-2; TRBD1 aligns across 9 bases. The CDR3 contains 16 residues. V lost 0 bases to trimming and J lost 4 bases; unmatched junction nucleotides: 7. CDR1 SGHRS and CDR2 YFSETQ come from the germline V gene. CDR3 bases: TGCGCCAGCAGCTTGGACAGGGGGCTGGATGGCTATGGCTACACCTTC. Its protein product is CASSLDRGLDGYGYTF.

Here the CDR3 DNA reads TGTGCCAGCAGCGCCGCCCTGAGATCGGGGGGCGGGGATGAGCAGTTCTTC. This gives the protein CASSAALRSGGGDEQFF. This chain joins TRBV9 and TRBJ2-1; D is perhaps TRBD2 (7 bases). CDR3 size: 17 residues. CDR1 and CDR2 (germline): SGDLS, YYNGEE. Trimming cost V 3 bases and J 8 bases, with 24 bases left between them.

The chain couples TRBV12-3 or TRBV12-4 to TRBJ2-7; D call uncertain. Trimming stripped 2 bases from V and 5 bases from J, with 4 bases between. This CDR3 has 11 residues. The CDR3 nucleotides are TGTGCCAGCAGTTTAAGCCACGAGCAGTACTTC. Protein product: CASSLSHEQYF.

The chain uses TRBV5-1 and TRBJ2-5; D might be TRBD2 (6 bases). The CDR3 runs 16 residues. V was clipped by 0 bases and J by 5 bases, with 17 bases between them. CDR1 SGHRS and CDR2 YFSETQ come from the germline V gene. CDR3 DNA: TGCGCCAGCAGCTTGGCCCTCCTGCTCCGGGGGGAGACCCAGTACTTC. This gives the protein CASSLALLLRGETQYF. Together with reference TRBV5-1 and TRBJ2-5, the CDR3 gives the full variable domain: KAGVTQTPRYLIKTRGQQVTLSCSPISGHRSVSWYQQTPGQGLQFLFEYFSETQRNKGNFPGRFSGRQFSNSRSEMNVSTLELGDSALYLCASSLALLLRGETQYFGPGTRLLVL.

The chain links TRBV19 to TRBJ1-1; TRBD1 might be the D (6 bases). Looked up from germline, CDR1 is LNHDA and CDR2 is SQIVND (reference sequence). Deletions cut 9 bases from V and 8 bases from J, with 16 bases between. This CDR3 has 12 amino acids. The CDR3: CASGTGLGEAFF. The DNA of the CDR3 is TGTGCCAGCGGTACAGGGCTCGGCGAAGCTTTCTTT.

The V call is TRBV11-2, the J call TRBJ2-7; D is undetermined. Deletions cut 1 base from V and 0 bases from J, with 7 bases between. Germline V CDR1 and CDR2: SGHAT, FQNNGV. The CDR3 consists of 14 residues. In nucleotides, the CDR3 is TGTGCCAGCAGCTTAGGGGCCGCCTCCTACGAGCAGTACTTC. Translated, it gives CASSLGAASYEQYF.

The table lists this clone with a count of one. The rearrangement links TRBV6-1 to TRBJ1-4; no firm D call. Germline V gives CDR1 MNHNS, CDR2 SASEGT. The CDR3 length is 13 residues. V was clipped by 1 base and J by 13 bases, with 13 bases between them. In nucleotides, the CDR3 is TGTGCCAGCAGTGAAGACGATAGACAATCACTGTTTTTT. This gives the protein CASSEDDRQSLFF.

This chain joins TRBV7-3 and TRBJ1-1, with D perhaps matching TRBD1 (6 bases). V was shortened by 3 bases and J by 4 bases, with 21 bases between the two germline ends. The V gene's germline CDR1 is SGHTA and CDR2 FQGTGA. The CDR3 totals 17 residues. The CDR3 region is CASSLAPPGASGTEAFF. The CDR3 DNA is TGTGCCAGCAGCTTGGCCCCCCCAGGGGCGTCGGGCACTGAAGCTTTCTTT.

This rearrangement joins TRBV9 to TRBJ1-3, with D uncertain. V lost 4 bases to trimming and J lost 2 bases, with 10 bases between them. The CDR3 has 14 amino acids. Looked up from germline, CDR1 is SGDLS and CDR2 is YYNGEE. CDR3 protein: CASSPVTAGNTIYF. The CDR3 DNA reads as TGTGCCAGCAGCCCGGTCACCGCTGGAAACACCATATATTTT.

The gene calls are TRBV2 and TRBJ1-2; TRBD1 agrees at 9 bases. The CDR3 spans 14 residues. CDR1 and CDR2 from the germline V gene are SNHLY and FYNNEI. V was clipped by 7 bases and J by 5 bases; unmatched bases: 8. The CDR3 protein is CASTLGQGFYGYTF. The CDR3 coding sequence is TGTGCCAGCACCTTGGGACAGGGTTTTTATGGCTACACCTTC.

The rearrangement uses TRBV19 and TRBJ1-3, with 9 bases aligning to TRBD1. The CDR3 totals 14 residues. Germline V CDR1 and CDR2: LNHDA, SQIVND (reference sequence). V dropped 8 bases and J dropped 0; count of bases not matched to a gene: 2. CDR3 DNA: TGTGCCAGTCGGACAGGGGCCTCTGGAAACACCATATATTTT. It encodes CASRTGASGNTIYF.

The chain combines TRBV27 with TRBJ2-6; TRBD1 is a possible D gene (6 bases). The germline V gene encodes CDR1 MNHEY and CDR2 SMNVEV (reference sequence). The CDR3 length is 16 residues. Deletions cut 5 bases from V and 1 base from J, with 12 bases between. This CDR3 is CASSKNRVSGANVLTF. The CDR3 nucleotides read TGTGCCAGCAGTAAAAACAGGGTATCTGGGGCCAACGTCCTGACTTTC. The whole variable domain, filled in from reference TRBV27 and TRBJ2-6, reads EAQVTQNPRYLITVTGKKLTVTCSQNMNHEYMSWYRQDPGLGLRQIYYSMNVEVTDKGDVPEGYKVSRKEKRNFPLILESPSPNQTSLYFCASSKNRVSGANVLTFGAGSRLTVL.